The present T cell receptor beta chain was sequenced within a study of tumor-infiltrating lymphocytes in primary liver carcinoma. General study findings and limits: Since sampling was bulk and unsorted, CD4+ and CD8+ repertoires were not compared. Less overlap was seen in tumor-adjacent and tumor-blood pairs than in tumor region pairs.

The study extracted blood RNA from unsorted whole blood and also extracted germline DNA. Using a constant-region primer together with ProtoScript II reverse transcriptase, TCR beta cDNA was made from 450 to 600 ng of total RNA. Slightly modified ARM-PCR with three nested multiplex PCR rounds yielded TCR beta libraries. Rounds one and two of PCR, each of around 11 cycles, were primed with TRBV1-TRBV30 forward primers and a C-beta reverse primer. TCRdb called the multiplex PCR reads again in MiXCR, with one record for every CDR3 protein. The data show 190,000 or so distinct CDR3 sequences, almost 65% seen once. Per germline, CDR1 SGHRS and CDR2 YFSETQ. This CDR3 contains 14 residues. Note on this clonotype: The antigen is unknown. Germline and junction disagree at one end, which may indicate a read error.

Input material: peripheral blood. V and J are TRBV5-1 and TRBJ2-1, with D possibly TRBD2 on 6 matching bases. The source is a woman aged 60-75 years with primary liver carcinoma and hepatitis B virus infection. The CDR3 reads CASQRESSYNEHFF. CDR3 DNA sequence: TGCGCCAGCCAACGGGAGAGCTCCTACAATGAGCACTTCTTC.